This T cell receptor (beta chain) was documented in a study of shared clonotypes between healthy human individuals (dated by TCRdb to about 2020). The study in broad terms: The cohort comprised two women and a few men aged 18 to 49 years. For each donor, CD4 naive and CD4 memory were each given three plates, CD8 naive was given two plates, and CD8 memory was given one plate. The study deeply sequenced blood TCR repertoires of about 5 healthy adults to estimate repertoire size and the extent of clonotype sharing between individuals. Libraries were prepared and TCR repertoires were sequenced by different laboratories using diverse techniques, in order to increase sequencing depth and limit assay-specific biases. Each donor's leukapheresis produced roughly between about 0.9 and 9.5 billion PBMCs.

Using the deep immunoSEQ assay, TCR CDR3 regions were amplified from genomic DNA by multiplex PCR. Extracted genomic DNA from each cell subset was spread evenly across all wells of several immunoSEQ 96-well plates, with each plate serving as a replicate. For sorted subsets, roughly 200 ng of genomic DNA, equivalent to about 30,000 T cell genomes, went into each replicate PCR. Purified libraries were measured with a Qubit 3.0 fluorometer, size-checked on a Bioanalyzer 2100, and measured again with the KAPA Library Quantification kit. A separate single-read 150-cycle Illumina NextSeq 550 flow cell was used to sequence each immunoSEQ 96-well plate. The original methods were these. Because the immunoSEQ output included only junctional sequences and no quality scores, the filtering could not be the same as the filtering used for full-length reads. Sequences were annotated with PyIR, a Python wrapper for IgBLAST v1.9, and V/J genes and CDR3 were assigned using IMGT germline references. Reads with weak V/J assignments (E-value above 1e-6), missing CDR3, stop codons, out-of-frame junctions, or ambiguous translated residues were removed. V3J clonotypes were defined by identical inferred V gene, J gene, and CDR3 amino acid sequence. Percentage overlap between repertoires was computed as shared unique clonotypes divided by the size of the smaller repertoire. Richness of each repertoire was evaluated using RTK rarefaction, the Chao1 estimator, and Recon v2.1 estimates of unobserved clonotypes. OLGA was used to compute generation probabilities for all TCRbeta clonotypes that the gDNA method yielded from a handful of donors. The source is immuneACCESS, and TCRdb retained only in-frame sequences with V and J called. Part of the clones is not carried over; for the studies checked, unresolved V genes explain less than half of this, and the remainder is unexplained. Clonal size and the V and J genes are those of that table, whereas D and trimming came from the DNA. Here the sample has about 820,000 clones; 85% to 95% occur a single time. The ten largest clonotypes hold 20% to 30% of the sample.

For the CD8 naive samples, CD45RO-negative cells were positively selected for CCR7, yielding a CD45RA+CCR7+ population from which TemRA cells were excluded. Healthy HIV-negative adults with no recently reported acute infections or vaccinations were included as donors. Only Caucasian adults living in Nashville, Tennessee, USA were represented among the donors. After blood collection by leukapheresis, PBMCs were isolated using Ficoll-Histopaque density gradient centrifugation and then cryopreserved in the vapor phase of liquid nitrogen. Analytical flow cytometry was used to check the purity and quantity of every magnetically sorted T cell population. From each sorted fraction, genomic DNA was isolated and quantified by UV absorbance on a Nanodrop 2000c. Between the V and J ends, shortened by 4 bases and 7 bases respectively, the junction contains 21 bases. Including cysteine and phenylalanine, the CDR3 has 15 amino acids. Just the 45-base CDR3 DNA is kept, in frame starting at base 1. CDR1 and CDR2, per the germline V gene, are SGDLS and YYNGEE.

Notes on this clone: No cognate antigen has been identified for it. No base qualities exist here, and no much larger clone lies one base off it.

Overall results and qualifications from the work: Based on pairwise subsampling, the degree of clonotype sharing among donors was expected to be affected by sequencing depth. Larger estimated clonotype richness was generally found for naive subsets than for memory subsets. When several donors were compared, the shared fraction of clonotypes was about 5.2% for naive CD4, approximately 3.3% for naive CD8, more than 2% for memory CD4, and under 0.5% for memory CD8. The small number of donors limited the genetic and exposure-history diversity represented. Incomplete sequencing was indicated by rarefaction of sorted-subset datasets, despite the large sequencing depth. Clonotypes shared by all four sorted-subset donors showed higher generation probabilities than non-shared clonotypes. Only blood was sampled, and tissue TCR repertoires likely differ from those in blood.

The chain employs TRBV9 and TRBJ2-7, with TRBD2 tentatively as D gene (5 bases match). The sequence was obtained from a man aged 25 to 45 in good health. Sequenced material: naive CD8+ T cells sorted from blood. What the cell subset or site label conveys for this sample: CD45RA+CCR7+. The bases read TGTGCCAGCAGCCGAGATAAAGGGCCGAGGGAAGAGCAGTACTTC. It translates to CASSRDKGPREEQYF.